This TCR beta chain came from a study of Graves' ophthalmopathy and Graves' hyperthyroidism (dated by TCRdb to 2016 to 2018). Context from the whole study: Peripheral blood was collected at initial diagnosis, prior to any treatment. The approximately 90 discovery patients were randomly split 7:3 into training and test sets. In roughly 6 hyperthyroidism patients, T-cell repertoires of thyroid tissue and blood were compared. The study used TCR beta repertoire signatures to distinguish Graves' ophthalmopathy from Graves' hyperthyroidism and to predict progression to ophthalmopathy. After sampling, hyperthyroidism patients received methimazole starting at 30 mg daily, and ophthalmopathy patients received high-dose intravenous methylprednisolone. The independent validation cohort included under 20 hyperthyroidism patients plus 17 patients who later progressed from hyperthyroidism to ophthalmopathy. In total, 135 blood samples were TCR-sequenced: some 40 ophthalmopathy, roughly 77 hyperthyroidism and about 17 hyperthyroidism-to-ophthalmopathy patients. To explore V-J signatures that distinguish ophthalmopathy from hyperthyroidism, a discovery set of about a hundred patients was enrolled, made up of more than 40 with ophthalmopathy and fewer than 60 with stable hyperthyroidism. The full study reports these points: Most expanded thyroid clonotypes with a frequency above 0.001 also appeared in blood, which suggests that blood repertoires may reflect the immune response in the thyroid. Ophthalmopathy was separated from stable hyperthyroidism by the 13-signature model with more than 85% sensitivity and about 81% specificity in cross-validation and with 80%/75% in the test set. In validation, the model predicted ophthalmopathy progression with over 60% sensitivity and roughly 78% specificity; some 13 predicted patients were CT-confirmed with GO in a median of about 7.1 months. No statistical method was used to predetermine the sample size, and group allocation was not hidden from the investigators.

A patient counted as having stable hyperthyroidism if there was no progression to ophthalmopathy within 18 months of follow-up. Patients with hyperthyroidism were aged 18 to 65 years, had been newly diagnosed, and had a disease duration of less than 2 months. Anyone with other autoimmune diseases, uncontrolled infections, pregnancy or lactation was excluded from the study. Clinical symptoms, serum thyroxine, TRAb, thyroid ultrasound and orbital computed tomography were used for diagnosis. Ficoll-Paque density gradient centrifugation was used to isolate PBMCs from about 10 ml of fresh peripheral blood. Total RNA was extracted with Trizol reagent and quality-checked on an Agilent 2100 Bioanalyzer. TCR beta CDR3 regions were amplified from RNA transcripts for repertoire sequencing. A first-round RT-PCR used HTBI primers with the Qiagen OneStep RT-PCR kit, followed by a second-round multiplex PCR, size selection and purification. The libraries underwent paired-end sequencing with 100 bp reads on an Illumina HiSeq2000. As for the authors' bioinformatics: SOAPnuke was used to process the reads, throwing out any read that had adapters, had uncalled bases, had a mean Phred below 15, or lacked an exact constant-primer or identifier match. High-quality paired reads were merged with COPE v1.2.5. Unique nucleotide sequences were defined as clonotypes and aligned to IMGT TRB V, D and J references using MiTCR v1.1. Analysis was restricted to V-J combinations with a frequency above 0.0001, which covered over 98% of repertoires. For each V-J combination, a TCR clonal expansion and chaos score was defined as the ratio of F50 clonal expansion to chaos observed in the TCRdist matrix. Welch's t-statistics and random forest were used to reduce features to approximately 13 V-J combinations, which were fed into a naive Bayes classifier. Thyroid-blood repertoire similarity was quantified with the Morisita-Horn index. TCRdb reprocessed the public reads (quality trimming at Q25 with fastp, clone calling with MiXCR) and kept in-frame beta chains. All rows with the same CDR3 protein become a single entry with the most common DNA and genes. TCRdb's processing, not the authors', yielded these V and J calls. This sample is represented by 400,000 to 450,000 distinct CDR3 sequences; 21% of them were singletons. Around 3% of the sample lies in the top ten.

About this clonotype itself: What this receptor recognizes is not known. A read error is possible here, since a much larger clone lies one base away.

V and J are truncated by 5 bases and 3 bases respectively, leaving an intervening sequence of 9 bases. The CDR3 runs 12 residues from the cysteine to the valine. The retained sequence is limited to the CDR3, 36 bases, with the frame set at the first base. Taken from the germline V gene, the CDR1 and CDR2 loops are SGHRS and YFSETQ. The specimen sequenced was peripheral blood. This TCR derives from a woman younger than 35 with stable Graves' hyperthyroidism. Donor details come from another sample of the same person, matched by shared clones. This chain joins TRBV5-1 to TRBJ2-7; 6 matching bases give a weak D call of TRBD2. CDR3 loop: CASRIADYEQYV. The DNA sequence follows: TGCGCCAGCAGGATAGCGGACTACGAGCAGTACGTC.